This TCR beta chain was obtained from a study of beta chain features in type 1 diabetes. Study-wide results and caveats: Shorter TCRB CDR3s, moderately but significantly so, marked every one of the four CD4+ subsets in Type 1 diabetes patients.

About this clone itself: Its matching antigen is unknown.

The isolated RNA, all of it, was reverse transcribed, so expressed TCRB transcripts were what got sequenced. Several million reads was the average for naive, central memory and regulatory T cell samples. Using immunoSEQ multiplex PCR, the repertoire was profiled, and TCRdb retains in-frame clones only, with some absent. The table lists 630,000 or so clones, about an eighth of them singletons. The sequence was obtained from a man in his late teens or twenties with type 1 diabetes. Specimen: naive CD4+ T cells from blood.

The CDR3 bases are TGTGCCAGCTCACCATTGGACATACTAAATTCACCCCTCCACTTT. It codes for CASSPLDILNSPLHF. This chain joins TRBV18 and TRBJ1-6, with TRBD1 as a possible D gene (5 bases). This CDR3 spans 15 amino acids. CDR1 KGHSH and CDR2 LQKENI come from the germline V gene. Between the trimmed V and J ends, which lost 2 bases and 7 bases, there was a span of 12 bases.